The source of this T cell receptor beta chain is a study of blood T cells in healthy people across ages. Study-wide results and limits: More naive CD4+ cells and higher diversity marked long-lived donors relative to aged donors.

About this clonotype itself: Its antigen is currently unknown.

Germline CDR1 is LNHNV and CDR2 is YYDKDF (reference sequence). This CDR3 spans 12 amino acids. Trimming took 1 base from V and 2 from J, leaving 2 bases between them. For the second PCR, which ran for about 6 to 12 cycles, a sample-barcoded 5' primer and a J-beta primer mix were used. TCRdb redid the calling of the 5' RACE reads with MiXCR, one entry per CDR3 protein. The data hold around 990,000 distinct CDR3 sequences, with under 30% observed a single time. These data were likewise used in another study, on T cells of mothers and their children.

The receptor comes from a girl aged 2 to 9 in good health. Sequencing was carried out using blood. The rearrangement uses TRBV15 and TRBJ2-5; D is uncertain. The CDR3 region is CATSRGQETQYF. The CDR3 DNA is TGTGCCACCAGCAGAGGTCAAGAGACCCAGTACTTC.